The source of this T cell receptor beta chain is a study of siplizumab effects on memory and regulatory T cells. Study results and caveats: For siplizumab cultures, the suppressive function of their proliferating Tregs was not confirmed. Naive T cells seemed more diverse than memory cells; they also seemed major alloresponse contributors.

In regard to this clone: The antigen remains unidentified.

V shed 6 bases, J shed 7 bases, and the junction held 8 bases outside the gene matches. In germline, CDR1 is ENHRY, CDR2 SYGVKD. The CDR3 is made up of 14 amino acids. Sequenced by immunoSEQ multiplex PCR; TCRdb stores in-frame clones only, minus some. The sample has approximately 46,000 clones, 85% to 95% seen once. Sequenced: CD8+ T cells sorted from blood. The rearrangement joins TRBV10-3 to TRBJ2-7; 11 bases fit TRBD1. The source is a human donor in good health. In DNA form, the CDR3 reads TGTGCCATCAGCTCGGGACAGGGGGTGGATGAGCAGTACTTC. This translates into CAISSGQGVDEQYF.